This T cell receptor beta chain stems from a study of T cells after yellow fever vaccination. At the level of the study: Each low-cell-number fraction was prepared by means of SMART-Seq v4 Ultra Low Input.

The CDR3 has 14 amino acids. V was trimmed by 4 bases and J by 3 bases, leaving 13 bases between them. Per germline, CDR1 MNHEY and CDR2 SVGEGT. TCR cDNA was made by 5'RACE template switching, adding a universal primer site and UMIs. Each CDR3 protein gets one entry after TCRdb re-called the 5' RACE reads with MiXCR. The sample holds approximately 300,000 distinct CDR3 sequences, 13% seen once. Details on this clonotype: Antigen unknown.

Overall study results and limits: Just a small share of clonotypes turned up in the CD4 compartment as well as the CD8 compartment.

The specimen comprised CD4+ T cells sorted from PBMCs, sampled 45 days after the yellow fever booster vaccination. The J gene is TRBJ2-7, the V gene TRBV6-2 or TRBV6-3; a possible D gene is TRBD2 (6 bases). The receptor was derived from a man aged 25 to 45 who received the YFV17D yellow fever vaccine. The CDR3 is CASSSGRGIYEQYF. DNA of the CDR3: TGTGCCAGCAGTTCCGGGAGAGGAATCTACGAGCAGTACTTC.